A selection of T cell receptor beta chains follows, all from one sample in a study of T cells in Graves' hyperthyroidism and ophthalmopathy. TCRdb used MiXCR to reprocess the multiplex PCR reads, holding one entry per CDR3 protein. Of 200,000 to 250,000 distinct CDR3 sequences in the sample, roughly 15% were seen once. The material sequenced was blood. The receptors shown here come from a man aged 50-60 years with Graves' hyperthyroidism. CDR3s include the opening cysteine and the closing phenylalanine or tryptophan. The D gene is left open where the match is weak. Not every row has a clone size; where given, it reads once, few, many or a size class.

abundance,j_gene,d_gene,v_gene,CDR3aa,CDR3nt
many,TRBJ2-7,NA,TRBV30,CAWSDGRSYEQYF,TGTGCCTGGAGTGATGGACGGTCCTACGAGCAGTACTTC
many,TRBJ2-3,TRBD1,TRBV27,CASSVGTGGADTQYF,TGTGCCAGCAGCGTAGGGACAGGGGGTGCAGATACGCAGTATTTT
many,TRBJ2-1,NA,TRBV3-1,CASSTQGTVEQFF,TGTGCCAGCAGCACACAGGGTACGGTTGAGCAGTTCTTC
many,TRBJ1-5,NA,TRBV7-2,CASSLGTGYNQPQHF,TGTGCCAGCAGCTTAGGCACAGGATACAATCAGCCCCAGCATTTT
many,TRBJ2-3,NA,TRBV4-2,CASSHPPGSGTDTQYF,TGTGCCAGCAGCCACCCGCCGGGTTCAGGCACAGATACGCAGTATTTT
many,TRBJ2-7,NA,TRBV18,CASSPGAGYSDEQYF,TGTGCCAGCTCACCGGGGGCGGGCTATTCGGACGAGCAGTACTTC
many,TRBJ2-1,TRBD2,TRBV6-1,CASSARLAGDRDEQFF,TGTGCCAGCAGTGCCCGGCTAGCGGGAGATCGGGATGAGCAGTTCTTC
NA,TRBJ2-1,NA,TRBV4-1,CASSQGETQGEQFF,TGCGCCAGCAGCCAAGGTGAAACCCAGGGGGAGCAGTTCTTC
NA,TRBJ1-5,NA,TRBV19,CASTQWRQDGNQPQHF,TGTGCCAGTACCCAGTGGAGACAGGATGGCAATCAGCCCCAGCATTTT
many,TRBJ1-5,NA,TRBV3-1,CASSQEVGEPQHF,TGTGCCAGCAGCCAAGAGGTCGGGGAGCCCCAGCATTTT
few,TRBJ2-3,NA,TRBV6-1,CASSAGTWTDTQYF,TGTGCCAGCAGTGCGGGGACATGGACAGATACGCAGTATTTT
few,TRBJ1-1,NA,TRBV6-2/TRBV6-3,CASSYSISRGNTEAFF,TGTGCCAGCAGTTACTCGATTAGTCGGGGGAACACTGAAGCTTTCTTT
NA,TRBJ1-6,NA,TRBV6-5,CASSYSAVTISPLHF,TGTGCCAGCAGTTACTCGGCAGTAACAATTTCACCCCTCCACTTT
NA,TRBJ1-4,NA,TRBV24-1,CATSDSTGSYGKLFF,TGTGCCACCAGTGATTCGACAGGATCTTATGGAAAACTGTTTTTT
many,TRBJ2-7,NA,TRBV28,CASSLFQGANSGRFSYEQYF,TGTGCCAGCAGTTTATTCCAGGGGGCTAATAGCGGGAGATTCTCCTACGAGCAGTACTTC
many,TRBJ1-1,NA,TRBV7-2,CASRYHRDEAFF,TGTGCCAGCAGATATCACCGGGACGAAGCTTTCTTT
many,TRBJ2-3,NA,TRBV28,CASRSGSTDTQYF,TGTGCCAGCAGGAGCGGGAGCACAGATACGCAGTATTTT
many,TRBJ2-6,NA,TRBV18,CASSPEGANVLTF,TGTGCCAGCTCACCCGAAGGGGCCAACGTCCTGACTTTC
NA,TRBJ1-1,NA,TRBV28,CASSSPTEVNTEAFF,TGTGCCAGCAGTTCTCCGACAGAGGTGAACACTGAAGCTTTCTTT
NA,TRBJ2-3,NA,TRBV20-1,CSARWGDTQYF,TGCAGTGCTAGATGGGGAGATACGCAGTATTTT
NA,TRBJ2-1,NA,TRBV12-3/TRBV12-4,CASRHRRLSSYNEQFF,TGTGCCAGTCGTCACAGGCGGTTAAGCTCCTACAATGAGCAGTTCTTC
NA,TRBJ2-4,NA,TRBV20-1,CSFGARELAKNIQYF,TGCAGTTTTGGGGCCCGAGAATTAGCCAAAAACATTCAGTACTTC
NA,TRBJ1-2,NA,TRBV20-1,CSAKWRNYGYTF,TGCAGTGCTAAGTGGCGGAACTATGGCTACACCTTC
many,TRBJ1-5,NA,TRBV4-1,CASSQVDMGFYSNQPQHF,TGCGCCAGCAGCCAAGTGGACATGGGGTTTTATAGCAATCAGCCCCAGCATTTT
NA,TRBJ2-2,TRBD2,TRBV19,CASSPRAWREDTGELFF,TGTGCCAGTAGTCCCCGGGCGTGGCGGGAGGACACCGGGGAGCTGTTTTTT
many,TRBJ2-2,TRBD2,TRBV20-1,CSAPKRLAVGELFF,TGCAGTGCCCCGAAACGACTAGCCGTAGGGGAGCTGTTTTTT
many,TRBJ2-7,NA,TRBV2,CASSVGARAYEQYF,TGTGCCAGCAGTGTAGGCGCTAGAGCCTACGAGCAGTACTTC
NA,TRBJ1-2,NA,TRBV6-1,CASVKKVGGAGGYTF,TGTGCCAGCGTAAAAAAAGTGGGGGGGGCTGGTGGCTACACCTTC
many,TRBJ2-5,TRBD2,TRBV12-5,CASGLGTSGDPKQETQYF,TGTGCTAGTGGTTTGGGGACTAGCGGGGACCCGAAACAAGAGACCCAGTACTTC
many,TRBJ2-7,TRBD1,TRBV3-1,CASSPSDRGRDYEQYF,TGTGCCAGCAGCCCCTCAGACAGGGGGCGCGACTACGAGCAGTACTTC
many,TRBJ2-5,NA,TRBV7-9,CASSFGGPETQYF,TGTGCCAGCAGCTTCGGGGGTCCAGAGACCCAGTACTTC
NA,TRBJ1-6,NA,TRBV30,CAWSLSSYNSPLHF,TGTGCCTGGAGCCTCAGCTCCTATAATTCACCCCTCCACTTT
NA,TRBJ2-1,TRBD2,TRBV6-1,CASINGGLAGDYNEQFF,TGTGCCAGCATCAATGGGGGACTAGCGGGAGACTACAATGAGCAGTTCTTC
many,TRBJ1-1,NA,TRBV4-2,CASSQEIRGTEAFF,TGTGCCAGCAGCCAAGAAATCCGGGGAACTGAAGCTTTCTTT
few,TRBJ2-2,NA,TRBV5-6,CASSREAPNTGELFF,TGTGCCAGCAGTAGAGAAGCGCCGAACACCGGGGAGCTGTTTTTT
NA,TRBJ1-1,NA,TRBV29-1,CSVERGNTEAFF,TGCAGCGTTGAGCGGGGGAACACTGAAGCTTTCTTT